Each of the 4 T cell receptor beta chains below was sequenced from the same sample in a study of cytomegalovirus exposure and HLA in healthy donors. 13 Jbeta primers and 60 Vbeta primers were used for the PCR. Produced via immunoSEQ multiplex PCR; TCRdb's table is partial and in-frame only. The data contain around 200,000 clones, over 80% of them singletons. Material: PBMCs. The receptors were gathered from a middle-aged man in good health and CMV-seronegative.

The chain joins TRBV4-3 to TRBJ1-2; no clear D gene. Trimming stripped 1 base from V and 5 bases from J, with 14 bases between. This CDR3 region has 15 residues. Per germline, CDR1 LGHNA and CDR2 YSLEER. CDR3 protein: CASSQGPGFEYGYTF. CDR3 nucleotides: TGCGCCAGCAGCCAAGGTCCGGGGTTTGAGTATGGCTACACCTTC.

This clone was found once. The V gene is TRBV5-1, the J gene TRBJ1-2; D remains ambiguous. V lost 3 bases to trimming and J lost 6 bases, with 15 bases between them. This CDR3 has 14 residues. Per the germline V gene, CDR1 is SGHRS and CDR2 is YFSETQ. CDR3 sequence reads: CASSWSVREDGYTF. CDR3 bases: TGCGCCAGCAGCTGGTCGGTGAGGGAGGATGGCTACACCTTC. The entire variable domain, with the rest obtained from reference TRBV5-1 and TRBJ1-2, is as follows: KAGVTQTPRYLIKTRGQQVTLSCSPISGHRSVSWYQQTPGQGLQFLFEYFSETQRNKGNFPGRFSGRQFSNSRSEMNVSTLELGDSALYLCASSWSVREDGYTFGSGTRLTVV.

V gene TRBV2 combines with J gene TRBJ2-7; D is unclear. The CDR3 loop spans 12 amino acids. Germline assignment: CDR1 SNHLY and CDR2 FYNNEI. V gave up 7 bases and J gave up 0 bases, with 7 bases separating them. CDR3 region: CASMESSYEQYF. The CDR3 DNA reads TGTGCCAGCATGGAGAGCTCCTACGAGCAGTACTTC.

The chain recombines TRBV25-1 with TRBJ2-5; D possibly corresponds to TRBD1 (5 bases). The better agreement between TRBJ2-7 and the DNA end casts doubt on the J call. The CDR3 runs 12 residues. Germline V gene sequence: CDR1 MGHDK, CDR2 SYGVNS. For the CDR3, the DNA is TGTGCCAGCTCGCTCACAGGATTCGAGCAGTACTTC. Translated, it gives CASSLTGFEQYF.